The text below deals with one TCR beta chain. This entry belongs to a study of control samples from healthy donors and cancer patients. J lost 3 bases, V lost 1 base, and 3 bases had no gene match. Germline V gene sequence: CDR1 SGHTA, CDR2 FQGNSA. The CDR3 runs 14 residues. The method was immunoSEQ multiplex PCR; TCRdb's version includes in-frame clones alone and lacks a portion of them. The profile shows approximately 140,000 clones, 91% of them singletons. The specimen was blood. The chain employs TRBV7-2 and TRBJ2-7; 7 bases match TRBD1. The TCR comes from a man younger than 35 in good health. DNA for the CDR3: TGTGCCAGCAGCTTAGAAAGGACAGGCTACGAGCAGTACTTC. Protein sequence: CASSLERTGYEQYF.